The 19 T cell receptor beta chains below all came from one sample that was sequenced in a study of regulatory T cells in long-lasting Graves disease. Time point described: persistent/refractory GD, antithyroid drugs over 5 years with positive TRAb. PBMCs provided the RNA from which the TCR library was made. According to the study, TCR beta libraries were built with iRepertoire HTBI primers and CDR3-region Arm-PCR. TCRdb called the multiplex PCR reads again in MiXCR, with one record for every CDR3 protein. Found here are roughly 400,000 distinct CDR3 sequences, 21% of them singletons; the top ten hold 14%. This sample comprised peripheral blood mononuclear cells (PBMCs), obtained when the disease was refractory, from a patient treated with antithyroid drugs. These receptors came from a female donor with Graves disease.

In its sample, this clonotype was seen a few times. A junction boundary mismatches the germline segment, possibly from a read error. The rearrangement links TRBV2 to TRBJ1-2; D is possibly TRBD1 (5 bases). From germline, CDR1 is SNHLY and CDR2 FYNNEI. The CDR3 is made up of 14 amino acids. The CDR3 DNA reads TGCGCCAGCAGCCAAGGGAGGACACAGTATGGCTACACCTTC. Translation: CASSQGRTQYGYTF.

This clonotype was detected many times. The chain combines TRBV2 with TRBJ2-6, with TRBD1 as a possible D gene (5 bases). The CDR3 consists of 15 residues. The ends were cut back, 3 bases at V and 1 base at J, with 7 bases in the middle. The germline V gene encodes CDR1 SNHLY and CDR2 FYNNEI. This chain's CDR3 is CASSDQGSGANVLTF. The CDR3 DNA reads as TGTGCCAGCAGTGACCAGGGATCTGGGGCCAACGTCCTGACTTTC.

This chain uses TRBV15 with TRBJ1-2; D call uncertain. Looked up from germline, CDR1 is LNHNV and CDR2 is YYDKDF (reference sequence). V shed 4 bases and J shed 3 bases, with 9 bases lying between them. The CDR3 runs to 13 residues. This CDR3 reads CATSTDFDYGYTF. The CDR3 DNA reads as TGTGCCACCAGCACAGATTTCGACTATGGCTACACCTTC. Filled out from reference TRBV15 and TRBJ1-2, the complete variable domain reads DAMVIQNPRYQVTQFGKPVTLSCSQTLNHNVMYWYQQKSSQAPKLLFHYYDKDFNNEADTPDNFQSRRPNTSFCFLDIRSPGLGDTAMYLCATSTDFDYGYTFGSGTRLTVV.

This clonotype has a count of ten or more. The rearrangement joins TRBV5-6 to TRBJ2-5, with 7 bases that match TRBD1. The ends lost 4 bases at V and 2 bases at J; junction bases unmatched: 8. CDR3 size: 15 residues. Germline assignment: CDR1 SGHDT and CDR2 YYEEEE. For the CDR3, the DNA is TGTGCCAGCAGCCCCGGGACAGTTCTACAAGAGACCCAGTACTTC. Translation: CASSPGTVLQETQYF.

This clonotype was recorded many times. The chain joins TRBV2 to TRBJ2-7; 12 bases map to TRBD2. The V and J ends lost 4 bases and 4 bases, in that order; junction bases with no gene match: 5. The CDR3 totals 15 residues. Germline values: CDR1 SNHLY, CDR2 FYNNEI. The CDR3 DNA sequence: TGTGCCAGCAGTGGACTAGCGGGAGCTCGGTACGAGCAGTACTTC. It specifies CASSGLAGARYEQYF.

The chain uses TRBV6-1 and TRBJ1-1; no definite D call. Trimming left V 5 bases short and J 4 bases short, with 8 bases between. This CDR3 has 12 residues. Germline V CDR1 and CDR2: MNHNS, SASEGT. CDR3: CASSREATEAFF. Here the CDR3 DNA reads TGTGCCAGCAGTAGGGAGGCCACTGAAGCTTTCTTT.

This clonotype came up a few times. CDR3 DNA: TGTGCCAGCAGCCCCTCTGGCGGGAGAGTTAAAGAAAATGAGCAGTTCTTC. Its protein is CASSPSGGRVKENEQFF. The chain recombines TRBV12-3 or TRBV12-4 with TRBJ2-1; 7 bases line up with TRBD2. This CDR3 has 17 amino acids. V dropped 6 bases and J dropped 7; count of bases not matched to a gene: 18.

This clonotype occurred many times. The CDR3 DNA is TGTGCCAGCAGTGTGAGGACAGCCGGGACTAGCGGAACCTACGAGCAGTACTTC. It codes for CASSVRTAGTSGTYEQYF. V is TRBV6-1 and J is TRBJ2-7, with TRBD2 identical over 11 bases. CDR1 is MNHNS and CDR2 is SASEGT in the germline V gene. The V and J ends lost 4 bases and 2 bases, in that order; junction bases with no gene match: 13. This CDR3 has 18 residues.

This clonotype has ten or more counts. The genes are TRBV20-1 and TRBJ2-7, with D hard to call. CDR3 size: 11 residues. Trimming shortened V by 3 bases and J by 6 bases, and 9 bases separated the two germline ends. The germline V gene encodes CDR1 DFQATT and CDR2 SNEGSKA (reference sequence). This chain's CDR3 is CSASIRAEQYF. The CDR3 nucleotides read TGCAGTGCTAGTATCCGGGCCGAGCAGTACTTC.

At least ten counts were recorded for this clonotype. The rearrangement links TRBV2 to TRBJ2-3; D is unresolved. Germline V gene data show CDR1 as SNHLY and CDR2 as FYNNEI. V lost 4 bases to trimming and J lost 5 bases, with 10 bases between them. This CDR3 region has 13 residues. The CDR3 here is CASSVGNLDTQYF. The CDR3 DNA reads TGTGCCAGCAGTGTTGGGAATTTAGATACGCAGTATTTT.

This clonotype turned up a few times. J is TRBJ2-1 and V is TRBV9; TRBD2 aligns across 11 bases. The germline CDR1 and CDR2 sequences are SGDLS and YYNGEE. V dropped 2 bases and J dropped 4; count of bases not matched to a gene: 11. This CDR3 comprises 18 residues. CDR3: CASSVLSGTSGGYNEQFF. CDR3 nucleotides: TGTGCCAGCAGCGTGTTATCCGGGACTAGCGGAGGATACAATGAGCAGTTCTTC.

This clonotype was counted at least ten times. The chain recombines TRBV18 with TRBJ1-1; D gene unclear. The V end was cut by 2 bases, the J end by 7 bases, with 8 bases between. The CDR3 has 12 amino acids. CDR1 and CDR2 (germline): KGHSH, LQKENI. The CDR3 region has the DNA TGTGCCAGCTCACCATATCCAGATGAAGCTTTCTTT. Translating gives CASSPYPDEAFF. Full variable domain (rest looked up from reference TRBV18 and TRBJ1-1): NAGVMQNPRHLVRRRGQEARLRCSPMKGHSHVYWYRQLPEEGLKFMVYLQKENIIDESGMPKERFSAEFPKEGPSILRIQQVVRGDSAAYFCASSPYPDEAFFGQGTRLTVV.

This clonotype was recorded a few times. V usage is TRBV19 and J usage is TRBJ2-2, with a possible D match to TRBD1 (5 bases). Germline loops: CDR1 LNHDA, CDR2 SQIVND (reference sequence). V lost 4 bases to trimming and J lost 0 bases, with 9 bases between them. This CDR3 comprises 15 residues. CDR3 protein: CASSTTDTNTGELFF. The CDR3 coding sequence is TGTGCCAGTAGTACGACAGATACGAACACCGGGGAGCTGTTTTTT.

This clonotype showed up many times. The chain uses TRBV28 and TRBJ1-1; D is uncertain. The V gene lost 6 bases and the J gene lost 4 bases, with 15 bases spanning the gap. CDR1 and CDR2 from the germline V gene are MDHEN and SYDVKM. This CDR3 has 14 residues. The CDR3 is CASSRPPRATEAFF. The CDR3 coding sequence is TGTGCCAGCAGCCGCCCGCCGAGGGCCACTGAAGCTTTCTTT. Supplemented by reference TRBV28 and TRBJ1-1, the full variable domain reads DVKVTQSSRYLVKRTGEKVFLECVQDMDHENMFWYRQDPGLGLRLIYFSYDVKMKEKGDIPEGYSVSREKKERFSLILESASTNQTSMYLCASSRPPRATEAFFGQGTRLTVV.

The table lists this clonotype with a count of one. This chain uses TRBV4-1 with TRBJ1-1; D gene ambiguous. The CDR3 has 18 amino acids. Germline CDR1 is MGHRA and CDR2 is YSYEKL. Deletions cut 3 bases from V and 0 bases from J, with 20 bases between. The CDR3 protein is CASSHKIRAVKMNTEAFF. CDR3 nucleotide sequence: TGCGCCAGCAGCCATAAGATCCGGGCCGTCAAAATGAACACTGAAGCTTTCTTT.

The table lists this clonotype with many counts. The rearrangement links TRBV30 to TRBJ2-7; D is uncertain. Per the germline V gene, CDR1 is GTSNPN and CDR2 is SVGIG (reference sequence). Trimming took off 2 bases at V and 3 bases at J, with 11 bases between the two ends. This CDR3 is 13 amino acids long. The CDR3 coding sequence is TGTGCCTGGAGTTCCCAAAAGCTCTACGAGCAGTACTTC. Translation: CAWSSQKLYEQYF.

This clonotype showed up just a few times. This chain uses TRBV20-1 with TRBJ1-2, with TRBD1 matching 8 bases. Trimming cost V 2 bases and J 7 bases; bases outside gene matches: 12. This CDR3 is 15 amino acids long. Per the germline V gene, CDR1 is DFQATT and CDR2 is SNEGSKA (reference sequence). DNA for the CDR3: TGCAGTGCTAGATCCGGGACAGGCGGGTTGGGTGGCTACACCTTC. Its protein product is CSARSGTGGLGGYTF.

As to this clonotype: Given a much more abundant clone one base away, this may be a read error. V usage is TRBV11-2 and J usage is TRBJ2-7; 7 bases align to TRBD2. The DNA end is a closer match to TRBJ2-5, so the J assignment may be wrong. The CDR3 is 15 residues long. The germline V gene has CDR1 SGHAT and CDR2 FQNNGV. This CDR3 is CAGSPPGGGFETQYF. CDR3 in DNA: TGTGCCGGCAGCCCCCCGGGAGGCGGGTTTGAGACCCAGTACTTC.

In this sample, this clonotype turned up many times. This rearrangement joins TRBV6-5 to TRBJ1-2; D is ambiguous. This CDR3 comprises 14 residues. V gave up 0 bases and J gave up 2 bases, with 7 bases separating them. Per the germline V gene, CDR1 is MNHEY and CDR2 is SVGAGI. CDR3: CASSYSNGNYGYTF. The CDR3 DNA follows: TGTGCCAGCAGTTACTCGAATGGGAACTATGGCTACACCTTC.